Presented here are 6 T cell receptor beta chains from one specimen sequenced in a study of CD8 T cells in Susac syndrome. An amount of RNA that ranged from 0.5 to 1 ug was reverse transcribed with random hexamers. TCRdb used MiXCR to reprocess the immunoSEQ multiplex PCR reads, holding one entry per CDR3 protein. The table has tens of thousands of distinct CDR3 sequences, about 92% seen once; the top ten hold roughly 0.5%. Sequencing was done on a sample of CD4+ T cells from PBMCs. These receptors were taken from a human donor with Susac syndrome.

V usage is TRBV5-4 and J usage is TRBJ1-2; 8 bases are a match to TRBD1. Germline values: CDR1 SGHNT, CDR2 YYREEE (reference sequence). Losses at the gene ends were 3 bases for V and 4 bases for J; bases not matched to a gene: 2. The CDR3 totals 13 residues. The CDR3 DNA follows: TGTGCCAGCAGCTACGACAGGGGCTATGGCTACACCTTC. Protein sequence: CASSYDRGYGYTF.

This chain connects TRBV19 to TRBJ2-1; possibly TRBD1 for D (6 bases). The V end was cut by 1 base, the J end by 3 bases, with 7 bases between. The CDR3 covers 14 residues. Germline CDR1 reads LNHDA; CDR2 reads SQIVND (reference sequence). The CDR3 region is CASSIGGHYNEQFF. In DNA, the CDR3 is TGTGCCAGTAGTATAGGGGGGCACTACAATGAGCAGTTCTTC.

The chain couples TRBV20-1 to TRBJ2-6, with D unclear. CDR3 length: 15 amino acids. Germline CDR1 is DFQATT and CDR2 is SNEGSKA (reference sequence). V lost 0 bases and J lost 0, with 6 bases in between. CDR3 in amino acids: CSAREGASGANVLTF. For the CDR3, the DNA is TGCAGTGCTAGAGAGGGTGCCTCTGGGGCCAACGTCCTGACTTTC.

The V call is TRBV24-1, the J call TRBJ2-1, with TRBD2 matching 13 bases. The CDR3 has 16 residues. After removal of 3 bases from V and 7 bases from J, the junction contained 5 bases not matched to a gene. The germline V gene encodes CDR1 KGHDR and CDR2 SFDVKD. The CDR3 DNA follows: TGTGCCACCAGTGATCCGGGACTAGCGGGAAGGAATGAGCAGTTCTTC. It yields the protein CATSDPGLAGRNEQFF.

The J gene is TRBJ2-6, the V gene TRBV7-2; TRBD1 matches 9 bases. J gave up 4 bases and V 7 bases, and 8 bases lay outside the gene matches. CDR1 SGHTA and CDR2 FQGNSA come from the germline V gene. The CDR3 has 16 residues. CDR3 amino acids: CASNKQGAAGANVLTF. The CDR3 DNA reads TGTGCCAGCAACAAACAGGGGGCTGCCGGGGCCAACGTCCTGACTTTC. The full variable domain, rest sourced from reference TRBV7-2 and TRBJ2-6, is GAGVSQSPSNKVTEKGKDVELRCDPISGHTALYWYRQSLGQGLEFLIYFQGNSAPDKSGLPSDRFSAERTGGSVSTLTIQRTQQEDSAVYLCASNKQGAAGANVLTFGAGSRLTVL.

This clonotype came up once. The chain is built from TRBV4-1 and TRBJ1-5, with D hard to call. CDR1 is MGHRA, CDR2 YSYEKL, per germline. The CDR3 has 18 amino acids. V gave up 3 bases and J gave up 2 bases, with 20 bases separating them. The CDR3 region is CASSQLGVVPEGNQPQHF. Here the CDR3 DNA reads TGCGCCAGCAGCCAGCTCGGGGTGGTCCCGGAGGGCAATCAGCCCCAGCATTTT.